This TCR beta chain derives from a study of T cell responses to AZD1222 COVID-19 vaccine. Notes on the study in general: Females outnumbered males among donors, who were mostly white British; clonal diversity was possibly underestimated.

Points on this clone: Its specificity is not known.

This CDR3 region has 14 residues. Germline CDR1 reads SNHLY; CDR2 reads FYNNEI. The V gene lost 3 bases and the J gene lost 5 bases, with 13 bases spanning the gap. Data came from immunoSEQ multiplex PCR; TCRdb stores just in-frame clones and leaves some out. The sample records around 130,000 clones, 85% to 95% being singletons. The V and J genes are TRBV2 and TRBJ1-2, with no clear D. The sequencing used peripheral blood, collected on day 0 of AZD1222 vaccination. This TCR was sampled from an adult in good health. The CDR3 DNA sequence: TGTGCCAGCAGTGACTCGGACGTTGGATATGGCTACACCTTC. Translating it yields CASSDSDVGYGYTF. Looking up the rest from reference TRBV2 and TRBJ1-2 gives the full variable domain: EPEVTQTPSHQVTQMGQEVILRCVPISNHLYFYWYRQILGQKVEFLVSFYNNEISEKSEIFDDQFSVERPDGSNFTLKIRSTKLEDSAMYFCASSDSDVGYGYTFGSGTRLTVV.